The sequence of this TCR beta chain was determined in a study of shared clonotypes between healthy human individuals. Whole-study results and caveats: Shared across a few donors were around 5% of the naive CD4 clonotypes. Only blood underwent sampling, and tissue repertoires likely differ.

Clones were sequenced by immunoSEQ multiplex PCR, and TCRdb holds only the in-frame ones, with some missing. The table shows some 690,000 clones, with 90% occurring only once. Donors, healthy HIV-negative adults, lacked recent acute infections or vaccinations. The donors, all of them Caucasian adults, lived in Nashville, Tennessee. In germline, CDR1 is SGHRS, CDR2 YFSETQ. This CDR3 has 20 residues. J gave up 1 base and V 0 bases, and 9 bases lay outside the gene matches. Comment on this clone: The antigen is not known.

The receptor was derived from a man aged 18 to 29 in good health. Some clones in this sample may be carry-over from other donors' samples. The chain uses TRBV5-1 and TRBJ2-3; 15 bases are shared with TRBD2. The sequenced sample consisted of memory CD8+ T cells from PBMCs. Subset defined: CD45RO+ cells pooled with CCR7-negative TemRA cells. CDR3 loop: CASSLAAPGLAGGGTDTQYF. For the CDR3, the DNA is TGCGCCAGCAGCTTGGCAGCGCCGGGACTAGCGGGAGGAGGCACAGATACGCAGTATTTT.